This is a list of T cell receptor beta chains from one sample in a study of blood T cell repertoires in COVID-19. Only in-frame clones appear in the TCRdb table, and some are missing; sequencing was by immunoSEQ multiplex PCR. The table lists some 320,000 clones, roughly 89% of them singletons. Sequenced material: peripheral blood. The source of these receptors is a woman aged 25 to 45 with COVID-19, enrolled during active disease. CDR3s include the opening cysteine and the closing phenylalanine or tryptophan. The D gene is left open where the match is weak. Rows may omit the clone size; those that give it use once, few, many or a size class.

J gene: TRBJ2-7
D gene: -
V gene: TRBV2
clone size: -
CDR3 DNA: TGTGCCAGCAGTGATGCGAAGGGAGTCCGCTACGAGCAGTACTTC
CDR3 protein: CASSDAKGVRYEQYF

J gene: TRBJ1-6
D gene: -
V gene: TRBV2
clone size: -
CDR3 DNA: TGTGCCAGCAGGGTGGGCAGCTCCTATAATTCACCCCTCCACTTT
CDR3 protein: CASRVGSSYNSPLHF

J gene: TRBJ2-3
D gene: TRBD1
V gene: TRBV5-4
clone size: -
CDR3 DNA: TGTGCCAGCAGCTTGGCCGGACAGGCCCGCACAGATACGCAGTATTTT
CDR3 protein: CASSLAGQARTDTQYF

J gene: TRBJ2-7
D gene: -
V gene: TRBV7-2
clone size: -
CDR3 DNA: TGTGCCAGCAGGACTAGGGGGGGGTACGAGCAGTACTTC
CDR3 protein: CASRTRGGYEQYF

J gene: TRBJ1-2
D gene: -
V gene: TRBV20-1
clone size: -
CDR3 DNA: TGCAGTGCTAGTGTGCAGCGTCAGGGCTACACCTTC
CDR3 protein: CSASVQRQGYTF

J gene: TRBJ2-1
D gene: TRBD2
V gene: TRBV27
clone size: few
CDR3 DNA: TGTGCCAGCAGTTTATGGCGGGGGGGCCGAGGTGAGCAGTTCTTC
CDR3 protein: CASSLWRGGRGEQFF

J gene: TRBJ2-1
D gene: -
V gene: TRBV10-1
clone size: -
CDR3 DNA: TGCGCCAGCAGTGAGTCGGTCGGGAACGAGCAGTTCTTC
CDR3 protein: CASSESVGNEQFF

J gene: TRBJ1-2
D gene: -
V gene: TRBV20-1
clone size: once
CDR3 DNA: TGCAGTGCTCTTCGGGGCTATGGCTACACCTTC
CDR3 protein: CSALRGYGYTF

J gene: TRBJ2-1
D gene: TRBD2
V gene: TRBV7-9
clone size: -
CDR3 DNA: TGTGCCAGCAGCTCAAGTGGCGGGGGTTCCTACAATGAGCAGTTCTTC
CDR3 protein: CASSSSGGGSYNEQFF

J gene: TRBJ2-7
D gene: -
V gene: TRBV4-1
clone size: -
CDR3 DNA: TGCGCCAGCAGCCAAACCAGGTCCTACGAGCAGTACTTC
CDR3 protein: CASSQTRSYEQYF

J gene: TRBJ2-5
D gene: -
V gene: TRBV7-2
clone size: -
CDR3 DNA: TGTGCCAGCAGCTTACAGGCGGGGGCGGAGACCCAGTACTTC
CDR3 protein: CASSLQAGAETQYF

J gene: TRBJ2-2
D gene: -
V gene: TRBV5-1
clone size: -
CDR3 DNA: TGCGCCAGCAGTCGACAGGTCTCGAACACCGGGGAGCTGTTTTTT
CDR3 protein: CASSRQVSNTGELFF

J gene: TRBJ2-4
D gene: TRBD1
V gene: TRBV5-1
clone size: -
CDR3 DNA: TGCGCCAGCAGCAGTACAGGGGGGGCCAAAAACATTCAGTACTTC
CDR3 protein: CASSSTGGAKNIQYF

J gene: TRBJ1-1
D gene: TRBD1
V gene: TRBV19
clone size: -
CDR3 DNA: TGTGCCAGTAGCAGATCCTCCGGGACAGGGAACACTGAAGCTTTCTTT
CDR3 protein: CASSRSSGTGNTEAFF

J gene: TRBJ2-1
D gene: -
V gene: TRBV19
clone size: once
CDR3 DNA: TGTGCCAGTAGTATAAGACTCGACGAGCAGTTCTTC
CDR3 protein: CASSIRLDEQFF

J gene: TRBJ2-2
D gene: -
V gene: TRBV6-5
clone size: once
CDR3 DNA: TGTGCCAGCAGTTACCGCACCGGGGAGCTGTTTTTT
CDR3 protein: CASSYRTGELFF

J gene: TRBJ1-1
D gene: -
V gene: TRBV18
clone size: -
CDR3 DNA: TGTGCCAGCTCCGAACTCAGGAGGGGTGGGGACACTGAAGCTTTCTTT
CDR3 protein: CASSELRRGGDTEAFF

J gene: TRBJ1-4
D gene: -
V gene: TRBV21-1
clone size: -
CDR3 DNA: TGTGCCAGCAGTTACCTGCCGGGTGCAACTAATGAAAAACTGTTTTTT
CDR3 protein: CASSYLPGATNEKLFF

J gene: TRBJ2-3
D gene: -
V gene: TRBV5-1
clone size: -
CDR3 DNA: TGCGCCAGCAGCTTGAGAGAGCCCCGGGGAGATACGCAGTATTTT
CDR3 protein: CASSLREPRGDTQYF

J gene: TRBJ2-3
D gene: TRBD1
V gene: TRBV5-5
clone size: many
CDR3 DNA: TGTGCCAGCAGCACCGGACAGGGGGCTTTCACAGATACGCAGTATTTT
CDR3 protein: CASSTGQGAFTDTQYF

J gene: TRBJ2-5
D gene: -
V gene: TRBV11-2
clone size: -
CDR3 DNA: TGTGCCAGCAGCCCCTGGGCAGTTCGGGAGACCCAGTACTTC
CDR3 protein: CASSPWAVRETQYF

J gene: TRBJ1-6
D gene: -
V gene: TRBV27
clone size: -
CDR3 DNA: TGTGCCAGCAGCCCGGGACACGGCTTCTCCTATAATTCACCCCTCCACTTT
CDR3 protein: CASSPGHGFSYNSPLHF

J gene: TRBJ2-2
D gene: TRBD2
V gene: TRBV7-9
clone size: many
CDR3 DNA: TGTGCCAGCAGCCCAGGCCGACTAGCGGGGTGGACCGGGGAGCTGTTTTTT
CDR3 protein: CASSPGRLAGWTGELFF

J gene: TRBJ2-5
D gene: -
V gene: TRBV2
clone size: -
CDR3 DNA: TGTGCCAGCAGAGACGACATAGAGACCCAGTACTTC
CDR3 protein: CASRDDIETQYF

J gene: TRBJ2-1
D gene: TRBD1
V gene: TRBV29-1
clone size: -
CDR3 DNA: TGCAGCGGGAAGACAGGGGATGAGCAGTTCTTC
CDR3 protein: CSGKTGDEQFF

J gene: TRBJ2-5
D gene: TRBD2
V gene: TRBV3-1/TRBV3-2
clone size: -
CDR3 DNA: TGTGCCAGCAGCCAAGGGTCGACTAGCGGGGGGGCCCAGGAGACCCAGTACTTC
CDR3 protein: CASSQGSTSGGAQETQYF

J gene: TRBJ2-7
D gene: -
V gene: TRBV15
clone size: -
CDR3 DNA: TGTGCCACCAGCAGAGTTAGAAACGAGCAGTACTTC
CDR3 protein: CATSRVRNEQYF

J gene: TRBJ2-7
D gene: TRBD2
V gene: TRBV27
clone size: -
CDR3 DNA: TGTGCCAGCAGTAGTCTCGCGGGGGGCTCTATCGAGCAGTACTTC
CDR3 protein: CASSSLAGGSIEQYF

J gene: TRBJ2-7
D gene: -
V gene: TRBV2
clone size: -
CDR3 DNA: TGTGCCAGCAGGAGAATGGGCCCCTTCTACGAGCAGTACTTC
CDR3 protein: CASRRMGPFYEQYF

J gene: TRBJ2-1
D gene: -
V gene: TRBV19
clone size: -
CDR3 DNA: TGTGCCCGCCCCCCCAGCAATGAGCAGTTCTTC
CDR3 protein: CARPPSNEQFF

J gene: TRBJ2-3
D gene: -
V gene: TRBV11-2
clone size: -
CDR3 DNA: TGTGCCAGCAGCTTGTGGAGAAGCACAGATACGCAGTATTTT
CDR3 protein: CASSLWRSTDTQYF

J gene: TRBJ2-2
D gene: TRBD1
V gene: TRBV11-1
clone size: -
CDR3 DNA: TGTGCCAGCAGCGCGGGACAGGGGGACACCGGGGAGCTGTTTTTT
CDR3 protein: CASSAGQGDTGELFF

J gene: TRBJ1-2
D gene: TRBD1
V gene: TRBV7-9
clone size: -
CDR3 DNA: TGTGCCAGCAGCTTAGCGCGGGACAGTGGGGGCTACACCTTC
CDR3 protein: CASSLARDSGGYTF

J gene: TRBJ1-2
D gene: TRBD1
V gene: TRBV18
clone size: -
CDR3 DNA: TGTGCCAGCTCACCACCCAGGGACAGGGGGGTTCATGGCTACACCTTC
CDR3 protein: CASSPPRDRGVHGYTF

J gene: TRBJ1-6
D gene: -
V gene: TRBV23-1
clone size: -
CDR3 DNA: TGCGCCAGCAGTCCCCTCAGCAGGTCCGACCCCCTCCACTTT
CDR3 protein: CASSPLSRSDPLHF

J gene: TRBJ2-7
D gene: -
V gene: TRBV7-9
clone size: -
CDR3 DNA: TGTGCCAGCAGCTTAAGGGGGTCAAGCTCCTACGAGCAGTACTTC
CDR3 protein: CASSLRGSSSYEQYF

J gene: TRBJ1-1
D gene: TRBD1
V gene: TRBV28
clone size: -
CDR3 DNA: TGTGCCAGCAGTTCTCCGGGACAGGGGAACACTGAAGCTTTCTTT
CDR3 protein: CASSSPGQGNTEAFF

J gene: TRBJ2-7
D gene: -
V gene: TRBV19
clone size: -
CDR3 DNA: TGTGCCAGTAGTATAATCTTTAACTCCTACGAGCAGTACTTC
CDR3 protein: CASSIIFNSYEQYF

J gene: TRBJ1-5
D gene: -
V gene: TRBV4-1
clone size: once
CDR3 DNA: TGCGCCAGCAGCCAAGTACCGACAGGTGGTCAGCCCCAGCATTTT
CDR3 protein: CASSQVPTGGQPQHF

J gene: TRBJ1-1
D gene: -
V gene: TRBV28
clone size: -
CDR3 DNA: TGTGCCAGCAAGGACAGCCTCACTGAAGCTTTCTTT
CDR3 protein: CASKDSLTEAFF

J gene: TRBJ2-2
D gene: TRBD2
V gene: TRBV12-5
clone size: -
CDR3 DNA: TGTGCTAGTGGTCTCAGCGGGGGGGCCAACACCGGGGAGCTGTTTTTT
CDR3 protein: CASGLSGGANTGELFF

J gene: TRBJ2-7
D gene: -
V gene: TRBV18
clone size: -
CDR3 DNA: TGTGCCAGCTCACAAAAAGCCCGAGCGGCGGGACGCTACGAGCAGTACTTC
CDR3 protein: CASSQKARAAGRYEQYF

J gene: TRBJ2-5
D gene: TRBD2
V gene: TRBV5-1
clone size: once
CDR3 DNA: TGCGCCAGCAGCCACGGGGGGTATGAGACCCAGTACTTC
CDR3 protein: CASSHGGYETQYF

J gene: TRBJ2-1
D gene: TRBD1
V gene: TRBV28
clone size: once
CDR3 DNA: TGTGCCACTACTCCTTCCGGGACAGGGGGCACAAATGAGCAGTTCTTC
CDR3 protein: CATTPSGTGGTNEQFF

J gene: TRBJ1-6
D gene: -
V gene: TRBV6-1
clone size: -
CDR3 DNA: TGTGCCAGCAGTGAAGGGCAGGGTAAATCACCCCTCCACTTT
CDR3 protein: CASSEGQGKSPLHF

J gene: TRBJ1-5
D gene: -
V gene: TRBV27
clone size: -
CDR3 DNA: TGTGCCAGCAGTTTATGGCTTGGTCAGCCCCAGCATTTT
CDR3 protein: CASSLWLGQPQHF

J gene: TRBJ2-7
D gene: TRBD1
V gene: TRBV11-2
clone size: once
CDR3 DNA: TGTGCCAGCAGCTTTGGGACAGAGTACGAGCAGTACTTC
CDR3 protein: CASSFGTEYEQYF

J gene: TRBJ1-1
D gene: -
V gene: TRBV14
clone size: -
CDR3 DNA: TGTGCCAGCAGCCATTTGTTCCCCTCTGAAGCTTTCTTT
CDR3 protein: CASSHLFPSEAFF

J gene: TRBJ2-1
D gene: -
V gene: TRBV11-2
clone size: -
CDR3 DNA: TGTGCCAGCAGATTCCCAGGAATCCAAAATGAGCAGTTCTTC
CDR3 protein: CASRFPGIQNEQFF

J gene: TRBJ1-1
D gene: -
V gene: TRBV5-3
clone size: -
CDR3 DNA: TGTGCCAGAAGCCCGAGGGGAGGGATGGCCCCCTTTGCTTTCTTT
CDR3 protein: CARSPRGGMAPFAFF

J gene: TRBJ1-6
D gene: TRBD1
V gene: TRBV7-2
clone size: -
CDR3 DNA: TGTGCCAGCAGCTCGGGACAGTTGGGTTCACCCCTCCACTTT
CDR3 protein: CASSSGQLGSPLHF

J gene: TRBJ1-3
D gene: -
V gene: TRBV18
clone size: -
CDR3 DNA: TGTGCCAGCTCAACAATCGAGGGAGTAACTGGAAACACCATATATTTT
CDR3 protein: CASSTIEGVTGNTIYF

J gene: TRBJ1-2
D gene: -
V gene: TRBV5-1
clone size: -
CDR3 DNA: TGCGCCAGCCAGATCCTGACGGGGAACTATGGCTACACCTTC
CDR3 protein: CASQILTGNYGYTF

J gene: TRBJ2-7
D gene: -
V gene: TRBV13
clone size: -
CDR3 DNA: TGTGCCAGCAGCTCTACGGGTACCCATTCCTACGAGCAGTACTTC
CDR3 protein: CASSSTGTHSYEQYF

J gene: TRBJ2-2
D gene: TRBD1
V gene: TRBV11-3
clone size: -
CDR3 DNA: TGTGCCAGCAGTTTGGGACAGGGTTTCACCGGGGAGCTGTTTTTT
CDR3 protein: CASSLGQGFTGELFF

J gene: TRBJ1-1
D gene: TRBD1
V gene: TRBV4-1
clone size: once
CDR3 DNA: TGCGCCAGCAGCCAACCGGCTGGACAGGGGGCAAACACTGAAGCTTTCTTT
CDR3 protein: CASSQPAGQGANTEAFF